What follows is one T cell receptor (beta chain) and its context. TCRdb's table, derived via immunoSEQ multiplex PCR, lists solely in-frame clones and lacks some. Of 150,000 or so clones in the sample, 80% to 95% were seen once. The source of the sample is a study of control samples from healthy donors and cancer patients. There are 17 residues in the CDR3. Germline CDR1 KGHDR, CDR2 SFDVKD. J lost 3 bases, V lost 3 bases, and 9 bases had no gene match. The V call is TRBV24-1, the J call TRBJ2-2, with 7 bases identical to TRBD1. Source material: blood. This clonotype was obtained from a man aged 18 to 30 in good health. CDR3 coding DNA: TGTGCCACCAGTGATAGTTTTAGGACAGGTTACACCGGGGAGCTGTTTTTT. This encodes CATSDSFRTGYTGELFF.